The 10 T cell receptor beta chains below all came from one sample that was sequenced in a study of cytomegalovirus exposure and HLA in healthy donors. 13 Jbeta primers and 60 Vbeta primers were used for the PCR. TCRdb's table, derived via immunoSEQ multiplex PCR, lists solely in-frame clones and lacks some. The table lists over 60,000 clones. Sequencing used PBMCs. The receptors shown here come from a female donor in good health and CMV-seropositive.

The V and J genes are TRBV7-2 and TRBJ2-5; tentative D call: TRBD2 (6 bases). Looked up from germline, CDR1 is SGHTA and CDR2 is FQGNSA. V was shortened by 3 bases and J by 0 bases, with 11 bases between the two germline ends. This CDR3 has 15 residues. CDR3 coding DNA: TGTGCCAGCAGCTTTGTAGCGGCGTACCAAGAGACCCAGTACTTC. Translation: CASSFVAAYQETQYF.

The V and J genes are TRBV6-1 and TRBJ2-1, with 13 bases lining up with TRBD2. With V trimmed by 4 bases and J by 0 bases, 0 bases remained unmatched. Germline lookup yields CDR1 MNHNS and CDR2 SASEGT. The CDR3 loop spans 16 amino acids. In DNA, the CDR3 is TGTGCCAGCAGTGGACTAGCGGGGGGCTCCTACAATGAGCAGTTCTTC. This translates into CASSGLAGGSYNEQFF.

The genes are TRBV5-1 and TRBJ2-2; D is ambiguous. Germline V CDR1 and CDR2: SGHRS, YFSETQ. The CDR3 runs to 13 residues. The ends were cut back, 2 bases at V and 4 bases at J, with 6 bases in the middle. CDR3 protein: CASSLTSTGELFF. CDR3 in DNA: TGCGCCAGCAGCTTAACCAGCACCGGGGAGCTGTTTTTT.

V usage is TRBV25-1 and J usage is TRBJ2-4; 7 bases match TRBD2. Germline values: CDR1 MGHDK, CDR2 SYGVNS. Trimming at V came to 3 bases and at J to 10 bases, leaving 3 bases not matched to a gene. The CDR3 length is 12 residues. Here the CDR3 reads CASSDGRNIQYF. CDR3 DNA: TGTGCCAGCAGTGACGGGAGGAATATTCAGTACTTC. Full variable domain (rest looked up from reference TRBV25-1 and TRBJ2-4): EADIYQTPRYLVIGTGKKITLECSQTMGHDKMYWYQQDPGMELHLIHYSYGVNSTEKGDLSSESTVSRIRTEHFPLTLESARPSHTSQYLCASSDGRNIQYFGAGTRLSVL.

This rearrangement joins TRBV4-1 to TRBJ1-2; 9 bases match TRBD1. Germline V gives CDR1 MGHRA, CDR2 YSYEKL. The CDR3 contains 16 residues. Trimming at V came to 1 base and at J to 4 bases, leaving 7 bases not matched to a gene. The CDR3 coding sequence is TGCGCCAGCAGCCAAGGCGGGACAGGGTATACCTATGGCTACACCTTC. The encoded protein is CASSQGGTGYTYGYTF.

The rearrangement uses TRBV27 and TRBJ2-2; tentative D call: TRBD1 (5 bases). The length of the CDR3 is 14 residues. Germline CDR1 and CDR2: MNHEY and SMNVEV (reference sequence). V was trimmed by 5 bases and J by 6 bases, leaving 13 bases between them. The CDR3 sequence: CASSVTLGAGELFF. In DNA form, the CDR3 reads TGTGCCAGCAGTGTCACCCTAGGGGCCGGGGAGCTGTTTTTT.

The chain uses TRBV7-2 and TRBJ2-7, with TRBD2 matching 8 bases. The CDR3 runs to 14 residues. V trimming: 1 base; J trimming: 6 bases; junction bases outside the gene matches: 5. The germline V gene encodes CDR1 SGHTA and CDR2 FQGNSA. In DNA, the CDR3 is TGTGCCAGCAGCTTAGGTCTAGCGGGCCCCGAGCAGTACTTC. Encoded protein: CASSLGLAGPEQYF.

The chain recombines TRBV29-1 with TRBJ1-4; no firm D call. CDR1 is SQVTM, CDR2 ANQGSEA, per germline. Between the trimmed V and J ends, which lost 3 bases and 10 bases, there was a span of 15 bases. This CDR3 is 13 amino acids long. The CDR3 bases are TGCAGCGTTGAGGACGGGGAAAAGGGAAAACTGTTTTTT. Translated, it gives CSVEDGEKGKLFF.

The chain joins TRBV28 to TRBJ1-2; D uncertain. Trimming left V 2 bases short and J 0 bases short, with 4 bases between. The CDR3 is 13 amino acids. The V gene's germline CDR1 is MDHEN and CDR2 SYDVKM. CDR3 DNA: TGTGCCAGCAGTTTAGGCCCTAACTATGGCTACACCTTC. Amino acids: CASSLGPNYGYTF.

This chain uses TRBV6-1 with TRBJ2-5; D is undetermined. Trimming cost V 10 bases and J 0 bases, with 6 bases left between them. Germline V gene data show CDR1 as MNHNS and CDR2 as SASEGT. The CDR3 covers 11 residues. For the CDR3, the DNA is TGTGCCAAAGCGTACCAAGAGACCCAGTACTTC. As protein: CAKAYQETQYF.